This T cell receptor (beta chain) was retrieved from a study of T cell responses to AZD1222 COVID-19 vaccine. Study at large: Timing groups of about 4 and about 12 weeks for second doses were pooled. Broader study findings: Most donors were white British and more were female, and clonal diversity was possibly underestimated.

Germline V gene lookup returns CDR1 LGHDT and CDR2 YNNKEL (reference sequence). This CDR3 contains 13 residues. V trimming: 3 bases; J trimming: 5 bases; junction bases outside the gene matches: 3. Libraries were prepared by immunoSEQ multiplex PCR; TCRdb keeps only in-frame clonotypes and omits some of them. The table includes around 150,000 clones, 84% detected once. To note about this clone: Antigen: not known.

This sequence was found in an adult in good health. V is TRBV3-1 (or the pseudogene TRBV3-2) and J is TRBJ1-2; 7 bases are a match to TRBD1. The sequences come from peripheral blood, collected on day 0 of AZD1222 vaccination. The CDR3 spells CASSQPGGYGYTF. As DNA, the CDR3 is TGTGCCAGCAGCCAGCCAGGGGGGTATGGCTACACCTTC.